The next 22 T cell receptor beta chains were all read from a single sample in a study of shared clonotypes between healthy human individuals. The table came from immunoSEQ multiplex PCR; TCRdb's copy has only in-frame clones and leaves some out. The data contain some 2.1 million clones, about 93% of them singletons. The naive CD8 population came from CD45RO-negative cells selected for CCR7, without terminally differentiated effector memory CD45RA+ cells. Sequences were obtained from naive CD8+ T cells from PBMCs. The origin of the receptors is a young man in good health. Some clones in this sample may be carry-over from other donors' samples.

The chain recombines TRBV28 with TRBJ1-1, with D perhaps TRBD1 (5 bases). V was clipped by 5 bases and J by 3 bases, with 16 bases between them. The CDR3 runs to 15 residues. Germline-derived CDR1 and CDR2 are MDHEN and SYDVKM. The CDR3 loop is CASSLTSKGDTEAFF. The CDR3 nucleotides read TGTGCCAGCAGTCTCACCTCTAAAGGGGACACTGAAGCTTTCTTT.

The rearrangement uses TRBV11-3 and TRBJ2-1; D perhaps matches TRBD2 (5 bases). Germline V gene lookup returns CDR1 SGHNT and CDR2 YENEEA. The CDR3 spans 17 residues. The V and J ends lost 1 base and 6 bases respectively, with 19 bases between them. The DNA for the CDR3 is TGTGCCAGCAGCTTAGCGGGCAGTCGGCTAGCCTCCAATGAGCAGTTCTTC. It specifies CASSLAGSRLASNEQFF.

CDR3 sequence: CASSQEEGRGPVNTEAFF. The CDR3 nucleotides are TGCGCCAGCAGCCAAGAAGAAGGTAGGGGGCCTGTGAACACTGAAGCTTTCTTT. The rearrangement uses TRBV4-1 and TRBJ1-1, with TRBD1 matching 7 bases. With 0 bases clipped from V and 0 bases from J, the junction kept 10 bases outside the gene matches. This CDR3 region has 18 residues. The germline gives CDR1 MGHRA, CDR2 YSYEKL.

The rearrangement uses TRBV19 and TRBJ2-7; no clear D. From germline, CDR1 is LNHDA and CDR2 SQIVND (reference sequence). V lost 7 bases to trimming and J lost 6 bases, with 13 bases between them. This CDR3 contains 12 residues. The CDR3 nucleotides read TGTGCCAGTATCGGTCCCCTGGGCGAGCAGTACTTC. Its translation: CASIGPLGEQYF.

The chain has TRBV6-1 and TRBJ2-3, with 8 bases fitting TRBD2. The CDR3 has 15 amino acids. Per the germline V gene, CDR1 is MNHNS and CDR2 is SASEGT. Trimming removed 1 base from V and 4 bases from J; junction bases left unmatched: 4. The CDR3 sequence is CASSEGAGGPDTQYF. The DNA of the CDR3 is TGTGCCAGCAGTGAAGGGGCGGGAGGACCAGATACGCAGTATTTT.

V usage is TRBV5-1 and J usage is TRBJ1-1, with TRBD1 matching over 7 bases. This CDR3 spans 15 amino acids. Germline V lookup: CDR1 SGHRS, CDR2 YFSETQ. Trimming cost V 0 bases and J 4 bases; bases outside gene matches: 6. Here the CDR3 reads CASSLAGTAGTEAFF. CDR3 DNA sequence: TGCGCCAGCAGCTTGGCAGGGACAGCCGGCACTGAAGCTTTCTTT.

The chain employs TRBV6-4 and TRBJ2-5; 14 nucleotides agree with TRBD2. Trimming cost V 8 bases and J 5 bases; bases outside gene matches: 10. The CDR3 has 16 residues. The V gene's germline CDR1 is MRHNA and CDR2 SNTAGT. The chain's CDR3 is CASPTGTSGRLETQYF. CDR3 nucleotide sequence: TGTGCCAGCCCGACGGGGACTAGCGGGAGATTGGAGACCCAGTACTTC.

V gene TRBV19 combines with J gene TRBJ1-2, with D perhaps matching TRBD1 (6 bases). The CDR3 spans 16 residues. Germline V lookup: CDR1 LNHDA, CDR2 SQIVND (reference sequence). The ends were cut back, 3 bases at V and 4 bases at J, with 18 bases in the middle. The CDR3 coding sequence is TGTGCCAGTAGTATTTGGGGGGGCCATTTACTCTATGGCTACACCTTC. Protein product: CASSIWGGHLLYGYTF.

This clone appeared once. In nucleotides, the CDR3 is TGTGCCACCTATGACCGTAACGTGGGGCAGCCCCAGCATTTT. Encoded protein: CATYDRNVGQPQHF. This chain links TRBV6-1 with TRBJ1-5; D gene unclear. The CDR3 is 14 residues long. Germline values: CDR1 MNHNS, CDR2 SASEGT. With 10 bases removed from V and 7 bases from J, the gap between germline ends came to 20 bases.

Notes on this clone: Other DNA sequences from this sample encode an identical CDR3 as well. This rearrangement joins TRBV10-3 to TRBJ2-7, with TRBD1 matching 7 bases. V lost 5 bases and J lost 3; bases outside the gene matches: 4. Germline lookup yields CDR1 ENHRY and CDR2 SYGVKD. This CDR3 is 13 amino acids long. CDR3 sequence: CAISQGVDYEQYF. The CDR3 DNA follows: TGTGCCATCAGTCAGGGGGTCGACTACGAGCAGTACTTC.

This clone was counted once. CDR3 loop: CASSLVFQGLAKNIQYF. The DNA of the CDR3 is TGTGCCAGCAGTTTGGTTTTTCAGGGACTAGCCAAAAACATTCAGTACTTC. The V and J genes are TRBV28 and TRBJ2-4; perhaps TRBD2 as D (6 bases). CDR1 and CDR2 from the germline V gene are MDHEN and SYDVKM. With 3 bases removed from V and 0 bases from J, the gap between germline ends came to 15 bases. The CDR3 covers 17 residues.

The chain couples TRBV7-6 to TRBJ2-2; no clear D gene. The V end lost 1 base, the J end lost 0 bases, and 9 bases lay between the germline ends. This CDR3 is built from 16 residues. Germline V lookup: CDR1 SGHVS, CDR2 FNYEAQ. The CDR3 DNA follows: TGTGCCAGCAGCTTAGAGAGGTTCGCGAACACCGGGGAGCTGTTTTTT. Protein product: CASSLERFANTGELFF. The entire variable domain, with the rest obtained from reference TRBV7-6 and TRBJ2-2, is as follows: GAGVSQSPRYKVTKRGQDVALRCDPISGHVSLYWYRQALGQGPEFLTYFNYEAQQDKSGLPNDRFSAERPEGSISTLTIQRTEQRDSAMYRCASSLERFANTGELFFGEGSRLTVL.

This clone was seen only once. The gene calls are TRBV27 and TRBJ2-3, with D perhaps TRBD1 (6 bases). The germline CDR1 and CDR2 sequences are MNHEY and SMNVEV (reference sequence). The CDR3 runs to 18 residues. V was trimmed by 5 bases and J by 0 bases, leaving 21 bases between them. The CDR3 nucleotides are TGTGCCAGCAGTCCCCCCACCCCGGACAGACCTAGCACAGATACGCAGTATTTT. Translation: CASSPPTPDRPSTDTQYF.

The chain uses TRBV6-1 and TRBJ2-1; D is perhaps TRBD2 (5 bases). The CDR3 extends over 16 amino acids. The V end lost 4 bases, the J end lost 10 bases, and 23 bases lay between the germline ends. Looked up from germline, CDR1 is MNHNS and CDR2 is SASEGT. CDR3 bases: TGTGCCAGCAGTGTACAGCGTGGGAGAGCCTCCCCGGAGCAGTTCTTC. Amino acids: CASSVQRGRASPEQFF.

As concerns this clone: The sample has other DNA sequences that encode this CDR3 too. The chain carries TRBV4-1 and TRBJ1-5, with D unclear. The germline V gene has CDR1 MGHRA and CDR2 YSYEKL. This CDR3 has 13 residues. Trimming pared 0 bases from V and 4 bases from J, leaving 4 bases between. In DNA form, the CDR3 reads TGCGCCAGCAGCCAAGATTCGAATCAGCCCCAGCATTTT. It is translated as CASSQDSNQPQHF.

The CDR3 DNA sequence: TGTGCCAGTAGTTCTAGGACAGGGATGTCCTACGAGCAGTACTTC. Residues: CASSSRTGMSYEQYF. The rearrangement links TRBV19 to TRBJ2-7; 8 nucleotides line up with TRBD1. The germline gives CDR1 LNHDA, CDR2 SQIVND (reference sequence). CDR3 length equals 15 residues. Unmatched junction bases numbered 7, after V lost 5 bases and J lost 1 base.

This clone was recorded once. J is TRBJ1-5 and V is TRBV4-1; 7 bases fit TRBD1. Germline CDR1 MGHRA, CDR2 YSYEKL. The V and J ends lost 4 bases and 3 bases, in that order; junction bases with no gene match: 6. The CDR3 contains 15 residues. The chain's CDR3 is CASSPRQGLNQPQHF. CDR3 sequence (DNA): TGCGCCAGCAGCCCCCGACAGGGCCTCAATCAGCCCCAGCATTTT.

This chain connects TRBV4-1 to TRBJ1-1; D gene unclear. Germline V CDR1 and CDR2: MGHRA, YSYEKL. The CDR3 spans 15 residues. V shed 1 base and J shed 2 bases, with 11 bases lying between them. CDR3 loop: CASSQVQNTNTEAFF. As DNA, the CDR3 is TGCGCCAGCAGCCAAGTACAGAACACAAACACTGAAGCTTTCTTT.

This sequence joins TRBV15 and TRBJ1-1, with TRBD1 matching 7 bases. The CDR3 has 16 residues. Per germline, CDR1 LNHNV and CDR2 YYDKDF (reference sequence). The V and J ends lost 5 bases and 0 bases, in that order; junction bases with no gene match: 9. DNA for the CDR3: TGTGCCACCAGCCAGGCAGGGGGAAACATGAACACTGAAGCTTTCTTT. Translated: CATSQAGGNMNTEAFF.

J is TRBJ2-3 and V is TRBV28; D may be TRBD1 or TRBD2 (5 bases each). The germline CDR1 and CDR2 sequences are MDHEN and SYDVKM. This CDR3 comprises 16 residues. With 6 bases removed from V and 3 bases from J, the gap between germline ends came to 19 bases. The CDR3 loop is CASSPRGAYITDTQYF. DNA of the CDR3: TGTGCCAGCAGCCCGAGGGGCGCGTATATAACAGATACGCAGTATTTT. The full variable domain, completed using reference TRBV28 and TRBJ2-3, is DVKVTQSSRYLVKRTGEKVFLECVQDMDHENMFWYRQDPGLGLRLIYFSYDVKMKEKGDIPEGYSVSREKKERFSLILESASTNQTSMYLCASSPRGAYITDTQYFGPGTRLTVL.

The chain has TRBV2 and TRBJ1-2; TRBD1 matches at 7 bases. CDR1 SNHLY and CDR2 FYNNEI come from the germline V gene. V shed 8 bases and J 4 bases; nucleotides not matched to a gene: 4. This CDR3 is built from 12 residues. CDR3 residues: CASRTGRYGYTF. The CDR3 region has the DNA TGTGCCAGCCGGACAGGACGCTATGGCTACACCTTC.

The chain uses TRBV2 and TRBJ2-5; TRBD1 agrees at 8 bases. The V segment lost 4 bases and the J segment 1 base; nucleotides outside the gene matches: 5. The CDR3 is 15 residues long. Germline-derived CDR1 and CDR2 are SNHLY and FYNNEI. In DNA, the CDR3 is TGTGCCAGCAGTGCGGGGACAGGTCTCCAAGAGACCCAGTACTTC. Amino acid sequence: CASSAGTGLQETQYF.